Presented here are 13 T cell receptor beta chains from one specimen sequenced in a study of blood T cell repertoires in COVID-19. Repertoires were generated with immunoSEQ multiplex PCR, while TCRdb's copy carries only in-frame clones and drops some. The table shows approximately 75,000 clones, with approximately 86% occurring only once. The specimen sequenced was peripheral blood. The receptors were sampled from a man of 80 years or more with COVID-19, enrolled during active disease.

This chain connects TRBV6-5 to TRBJ2-3; a weak D match, TRBD2 (6 bases). This CDR3 has 13 residues. The V end was cut by 6 bases, the J end by 6 bases, with 13 bases between. The germline V gene has CDR1 MNHEY and CDR2 SVGAGI. The CDR3 protein is CASRRVLADTQYF. CDR3 in DNA: TGTGCCAGCAGGAGGGTCCTAGCGGATACGCAGTATTTT.

The chain links TRBV5-6 to TRBJ2-4; possibly TRBD1 for D (6 bases). The V end lost 4 bases, the J end lost 6 bases, and 14 bases lay between the germline ends. This CDR3 region has 14 residues. The germline CDR1 and CDR2 sequences are SGHDT and YYEEEE. Here the CDR3 reads CASSAGTLGNIQYF. DNA of the CDR3: TGTGCCAGCAGCGCCGGGACACTCGGAAACATTCAGTACTTC.

The rearrangement joins TRBV28 to TRBJ2-2; D is possibly TRBD1 (6 bases). Per the germline V gene, CDR1 is MDHEN and CDR2 is SYDVKM. V shed 3 bases and J shed 7 bases, with 9 bases lying between them. CDR3 size: 13 residues. The CDR3 is CASSFGGNGELFF. The CDR3 DNA follows: TGTGCCAGCAGTTTTGGGGGCAACGGGGAGCTGTTTTTT.

The chain recombines TRBV4-1 with TRBJ2-7; 7 nucleotides agree with TRBD2. The CDR3 loop spans 16 amino acids. V trimming: 4 bases; J trimming: 2 bases; junction bases outside the gene matches: 11. CDR1 and CDR2 from the germline V gene are MGHRA and YSYEKL. The CDR3 loop is CASSPSGAGIAYEQYF. CDR3 nucleotides: TGCGCCAGCAGCCCCTCCGGAGCGGGGATCGCCTACGAGCAGTACTTC.

The rearrangement links TRBV25-1 to TRBJ1-1, with D unresolved. CDR1 is MGHDK, CDR2 SYGVNS, per germline. The CDR3 runs to 14 residues. Trimming stripped 6 bases from V and 5 bases from J, with 16 bases between. CDR3 amino acids: CASSPAGMDTEAFF. The CDR3 nucleotides read TGTGCCAGCAGCCCCGCGGGGATGGATACTGAAGCTTTCTTT.

This clone has only one observation. This chain connects TRBV28 to TRBJ2-7; D might be TRBD1 (7 bases). There are 15 residues in the CDR3. Per germline, CDR1 MDHEN and CDR2 SYDVKM. V was shortened by 2 bases and J by 6 bases, with 17 bases between the two germline ends. DNA for the CDR3: TGTGCCAGCAGTTTAGGCGGGGACAGTTATCGCGAGCAGTACTTC. Residues: CASSLGGDSYREQYF.

The chain has TRBV5-1 and TRBJ2-7; D remains unclear. CDR3 size: 14 residues. The germline CDR1 and CDR2 sequences are SGHRS and YFSETQ. V dropped 0 bases and J dropped 3 bases, with 10 bases sitting between them. This CDR3 reads CASSLGQNFYEQYF. The CDR3 DNA reads as TGCGCCAGCAGCTTGGGTCAAAACTTCTACGAGCAGTACTTC. Together with reference TRBV5-1 and TRBJ2-7, the CDR3 gives the full variable domain: KAGVTQTPRYLIKTRGQQVTLSCSPISGHRSVSWYQQTPGQGLQFLFEYFSETQRNKGNFPGRFSGRQFSNSRSEMNVSTLELGDSALYLCASSLGQNFYEQYFGPGTRLTVT.

The V and J genes are TRBV19 and TRBJ2-3; TRBD2 matches at 8 bases. Losses at the gene ends were 6 bases for V and 1 base for J; bases not matched to a gene: 6. The germline CDR1 and CDR2 sequences are LNHDA and SQIVND (reference sequence). The CDR3 sequence is 15 residues long. Here the CDR3 DNA reads TGTGCCAGTAGGGATCGGGGGGGAGGCACAGATACGCAGTATTTT. It is translated as CASRDRGGGTDTQYF.

The gene calls are TRBV6-6 and TRBJ2-5; D is unclear. Germline assignment: CDR1 MNHNY and CDR2 SVGAGI (reference sequence). CDR3 length equals 11 residues. Trimming left V 6 bases short and J 3 bases short, with 5 bases between. This CDR3 is CASRSEETQYF. CDR3 nucleotides: TGTGCCAGCAGGTCGGAAGAGACCCAGTACTTC.

The rearrangement links TRBV6-6 to TRBJ1-1; a possible D gene is TRBD1 (6 bases). There are 13 residues in the CDR3. The germline V and J ends were trimmed by 10 bases and 1 base, with 13 bases remaining between them. Per the germline V gene, CDR1 is MNHNY and CDR2 is SVGAGI (reference sequence). CDR3: CATSGGSNTEAFF. CDR3 nucleotide sequence: TGTGCCACCTCTGGGGGCTCGAACACTGAAGCTTTCTTT.

This chain connects TRBV2 to TRBJ2-7; possibly TRBD1 for D (5 bases). Per the germline V gene, CDR1 is SNHLY and CDR2 is FYNNEI. CDR3 length equals 13 residues. Trimming left V 7 bases short and J 6 bases short, with 16 bases between. Written as DNA, the CDR3 is TGTGCCAGCACCATGGGGCGGACGGTCGAGCAGTACTTC. It specifies CASTMGRTVEQYF.

This chain links TRBV10-3 with TRBJ2-3; 8 nucleotides line up with TRBD2. The CDR3 spans 15 residues. J lost 2 bases, V lost 6 bases, and 7 bases had no gene match. Germline V lookup: CDR1 ENHRY, CDR2 SYGVKD. In nucleotides, the CDR3 is TGTGCCATCAGACCACCCGGGGGGGCCACAGATACGCAGTATTTT. Its translation is CAIRPPGGATDTQYF.

This chain joins TRBV12-5 and TRBJ2-7; D not resolved. V was trimmed by 4 bases and J by 5 bases, leaving 12 bases between them. The CDR3 runs 13 residues. Germline CDR1 LGHNT, CDR2 FRNRAP. The CDR3 is CASGSPLIDEQYF. The CDR3 DNA reads TGTGCTAGTGGTTCCCCCTTAATCGACGAGCAGTACTTC.